This T cell receptor beta chain was profiled in a study of T cells after yellow fever vaccination. Study-wide background: Low-cell-number fractions underwent preparation using SMART-Seq v4 Ultra Low Input. Study-level points and caveats: The study re-detected most primary-vaccination clones after the booster (approximately 97% CD4, 80% to 90% CD8).

About this clonotype: The antigen remains undetermined.

The germline gives CDR1 SGHDT, CDR2 YYEEEE. This CDR3 spans 17 amino acids. V gave up 6 bases and J gave up 0 bases; unmatched junction bases: 9. UMIs and a universal primer site were added when TCR cDNA was made by 5'RACE template switching. TCRdb re-called the 5' RACE reads with MiXCR, one entry per CDR3 protein. The sample lists about 50,000 distinct CDR3 sequences; roughly 7.3% were seen once. Source: CD8+ T cells sorted from PBMCs, taken roughly 15 days after the first yellow fever vaccination. The source is a man aged 18 to 35 who received the YFV17D yellow fever vaccine. The chain joins TRBV5-6 to TRBJ2-1; 10 bases agree with TRBD2. CDR3 region: CASTGLAKLSSYNEQFF. CDR3 sequence (DNA): TGTGCCAGCACGGGACTAGCGAAACTCAGCTCCTACAATGAGCAGTTCTTC. Full variable domain (outside the CDR3, taken from reference TRBV5-6 and TRBJ2-1): DAGVTQSPTHLIKTRGQQVTLRCSPKSGHDTVSWYQQALGQGPQFIFQYYEEEERQRGNFPDRFSGHQFPNYSSELNVNALLLGDSALYLCASTGLAKLSSYNEQFFGPGTRLTVL.